The clone carrying this T cell receptor (beta chain) has a count of ten or more. The antigen remains unidentified. This entry belongs to a study of metastatic and nonmetastatic thyroid tumors. In the study overall: Repertoire data that came from the blood and tumor or nodule tissue of malignant and benign thyroid patients were compared. The study's findings and limits: Benign nodules reportedly had significantly lower TCR beta diversity than malignant thyroid tumors in blood and tumor.

TCRdb re-called clones from the PCR reads using MiXCR. The table lists about 69,000 clones, 14% of them singletons. Each patient came to thyroid surgery without any prior treatment (of any kind). The CDR3 runs 16 residues. V lost 0 bases, J lost 4 bases, and 4 bases stayed unmatched. The germline V gene has CDR1 SGHAT and CDR2 FQDESV (reference sequence). The chain combines TRBV11-1 with TRBJ1-3; TRBD1 agrees at 9 bases. The sequencing sample was made of blood. This clonotype originated in a male donor with papillary thyroid cancer or a benign thyroid nodule (not recorded which). Some clones in this sample may be carry-over from other donors' samples. CDR3 sequence: CASSLADRGSGNTIYF. CDR3 coding DNA: TGTGCCAGCAGCTTAGCGGACAGGGGATCAGGAAACACCATATATTTT.